The clone carrying this T cell receptor (beta chain) was seen ten or more times. The germline CDR1 and CDR2 sequences are MNHNS and SASEGT. The CDR3 covers 15 residues. Trimming removed 8 bases from V and 5 bases from J, with 20 bases in between. This entry comes from a study of glioma-infiltrating T cells. Using RNA template, CDR3s of TCR alpha and beta were amplified with iRepertoire arm-PCR. TCRdb re-called the multiplex PCR reads through MiXCR, storing one row per CDR3 protein. The sample shows 400,000 or so distinct CDR3 sequences, 41% of them seen only once. The sample taken for sequencing was glioma tissue, nonneoplastic brain tissue, or PBMCs (not recorded which). The sequence came from a human donor with low-grade glioma or glioblastoma, undergoing nonglioma brain surgery, or in good health (not recorded which). This chain uses TRBV6-1 with TRBJ2-3, with D perhaps matching TRBD2 (6 bases). CDR3 residues: CASGRDSRGGDTQYF. The CDR3 nucleotides read TGTGCCAGCGGACGGGACTCCCGGGGAGGAGATACGCAGTATTTT.